The entry that follows covers one TCR beta chain sequence. Its antigen is currently unknown. From germline, CDR1 is SGDLS and CDR2 YYNGEE. With V trimmed by 0 bases and J by 8 bases, 10 bases remained unmatched. The CDR3 covers 15 residues. This sample was included in a study of resident and recirculating memory T cells in vitiligo. The study, taken as a whole, reports: Sequences differed between biopsy sites and patients, suggesting private specificity. No unique dominant TCR clone was found in vitiligo lesions.

No change in lesions over the prior 6 months defined stable disease. Patients had to be free of confetti depigmentation, indicating active vitiligo. The assay was immunoSEQ multiplex PCR, and TCRdb's table has in-frame clones only and misses some. The table includes some 70,000 clones, approximately 90% detected once. The sample was blood. The clonotype comes from a male donor with vitiligo. This chain links TRBV9 with TRBJ1-1; the match to TRBD1 covers 7 bases. In DNA, the CDR3 is TGTGCCAGCAGCGTAGGGCGGCGGGACAGCACCGAAGCTTTCTTT. Its translation is CASSVGRRDSTEAFF.